This T cell receptor beta chain was recorded in a study of blood T cell repertoires in COVID-19. Study-level background: Sources were T cells, B-cell-depleted T cells, or PBMCs; the material itself was cDNA or gDNA.

V dropped 5 bases and J dropped 4 bases, with 11 bases sitting between them. In germline, CDR1 is LNHDA, CDR2 SQIVND (reference sequence). There are 13 residues in the CDR3. Generated by immunoSEQ multiplex PCR, the TCRdb table keeps only in-frame clones and is missing some. Here the sample spans fewer than 450,000 clones, 70% to 90% being singletons. The sequence was obtained from a woman aged 45-59 years with COVID-19, enrolled during active disease. V is TRBV19 and J is TRBJ1-2, with a tentative D call TRBD1 (5 bases). Sequenced sample: peripheral blood. The CDR3 DNA sequence: TGTGCCAGTAGTGGAAGCGGGGGCTATGGCTACACCTTC. This sequence encodes CASSGSGGYGYTF.